The next 24 T cell receptor beta chains were all read from a single sample in a study of molecular identifiers for immune sequencing clone quantification. TCRdb analysed the PCR reads with MiXCR anew, one entry per CDR3 protein. The repertoire includes some 580,000 distinct CDR3 sequences, 25% of them detected once, and around 0.78% sits in the top ten. Sequenced: naive CD8+ T cells from blood, with Jurkat cell RNA spiked in. Subset described: FACS-sorted CD8+CD4-CCR7+CD45RA+ naive T cells. Every receptor here comes from a human donor in good health. Some libraries in this study had Jurkat cell RNA spiked in.

Comment on this clonotype: The junction departs from the called germline gene at one end, perhaps through a read error. V gene TRBV15 combines with J gene TRBJ2-3, with D unclear. The CDR3 covers 15 residues. Germline V gene sequence: CDR1 LNHNV, CDR2 YYDKDF (reference sequence). The CDR3 loop is CATSRDQPGTDAQYF. In nucleotides, the CDR3 is TGTGCCACCAGCAGAGATCAACCAGGCACAGATGCGCAGTATTTT.

V gene TRBV19 combines with J gene TRBJ2-2; 8 nucleotides align to TRBD1. CDR1 and CDR2 (germline): LNHDA, SQIVND (reference sequence). Trimming cost V 7 bases and J 6 bases; bases outside gene matches: 7. This CDR3 has 14 residues. The CDR3, as DNA: TGTGCCAGTATGGGGCAGGGGGCGCCCGGGGAGCTGTTTTTT. The encoded protein is CASMGQGAPGELFF.

The table lists this clonotype with a few counts. The chain has TRBV20-1 and TRBJ2-7; the D gene is possibly TRBD1 (5 bases). The CDR3 length is 15 residues. Trimming took off 0 bases at V and 4 bases at J, with 16 bases between the two ends. Germline CDR1 DFQATT, CDR2 SNEGSKA (reference sequence). CDR3 in amino acids: CSAREVLSGLYEQYF. CDR3 coding DNA: TGCAGTGCTAGAGAGGTTCTATCAGGGCTTTACGAGCAGTACTTC.

This clonotype was counted between two and nine times. V is TRBV7-2 and J is TRBJ1-1; D remains ambiguous. Germline V gene lookup returns CDR1 SGHTA and CDR2 FQGNSA. The CDR3 sequence is 16 residues long. V dropped 1 base and J dropped 4 bases, with 16 bases sitting between them. CDR3 sequence: CASSLGYTGSGTEAFF. As DNA, the CDR3 is TGTGCCAGCAGCTTAGGATATACCGGGTCGGGCACTGAAGCTTTCTTT.

The rearrangement links TRBV20-1 to TRBJ2-1; D ambiguous. V was pared by 0 bases and J by 0 bases, with 6 bases between. The CDR3 length is 14 residues. Germline CDR1 and CDR2: DFQATT and SNEGSKA (reference sequence). Here the CDR3 DNA reads TGCAGTGCTAGAGAGCTAAGCTCCTACAATGAGCAGTTCTTC. It translates to CSARELSSYNEQFF.

This clonotype has just a few counts. V is TRBV7-9 and J is TRBJ2-2, with D possibly TRBD2 on 5 matching bases. Trimming took 5 bases from V and 0 from J, leaving 16 bases between them. The germline V gene encodes CDR1 SEHNR and CDR2 FQNEAQ (reference sequence). This CDR3 comprises 17 residues. The CDR3 DNA follows: TGTGCCAGCAGCCATGATTGGAGGTTATCGAACACCGGGGAGCTGTTTTTT. It encodes CASSHDWRLSNTGELFF.

This chain uses TRBV12-3 or TRBV12-4 with TRBJ2-5; D call uncertain. Trimming took off 8 bases at V and 4 bases at J, with 11 bases between the two ends. This CDR3 spans 12 amino acids. Here the CDR3 reads CASGESGETQYF. The CDR3 nucleotides are TGTGCCAGCGGGGAATCGGGAGAGACCCAGTACTTC.

Many counts were recorded for this clonotype. This CDR3 is CASRSLDTQYF. The CDR3 DNA reads as TGTGCCAGCAGGAGTTTGGATACGCAGTATTTT. The chain joins TRBV12-3 or TRBV12-4 to TRBJ2-3; D not resolved. V shed 6 bases and J shed 6 bases, with 7 bases lying between them. The CDR3 is 11 amino acids.

The sample holds many counts of this clonotype. The rearrangement links TRBV6-5 to TRBJ2-7; TRBD1 matches 8 bases. The germline V gene encodes CDR1 MNHEY and CDR2 SVGAGI. The J segment lost 2 bases and the V segment lost 2 bases, leaving 5 bases of the junction unmatched. The CDR3 totals 15 residues. The CDR3, as DNA: TGTGCCAGCAGTTACGGAGGGACAGGAACCTACGAGCAGTACTTC. Protein product: CASSYGGTGTYEQYF.

The chain has TRBV2 and TRBJ1-1; weak D call: TRBD1 (5 bases). CDR3 length equals 15 residues. V dropped 8 bases and J dropped 0 bases, with 16 bases sitting between them. In germline, CDR1 is SNHLY, CDR2 FYNNEI. DNA of the CDR3: TGTGCCAGCCGGGATGGGGGAGAAATGAACACTGAAGCTTTCTTT. It codes for CASRDGGEMNTEAFF.

This clonotype was counted between two and nine times. The chain is built from TRBV27 and TRBJ2-5, with D perhaps matching TRBD2 (5 bases). Trimming stripped 3 bases from V and 4 bases from J, with 12 bases between. This CDR3 is built from 14 residues. Per germline, CDR1 MNHEY and CDR2 SMNVEV (reference sequence). CDR3 sequence: CASSFRGRRETQYF. Here the CDR3 DNA reads TGTGCCAGCAGTTTCCGGGGAAGGCGAGAGACCCAGTACTTC.

This clonotype was seen ten or more times. V is TRBV27 and J is TRBJ2-3; TRBD1 matches at 8 bases. This CDR3 has 16 residues. CDR1 is MNHEY, CDR2 SMNVEV, per germline (reference sequence). The J segment lost 3 bases and the V segment lost 7 bases, leaving 12 bases of the junction unmatched. In nucleotides, the CDR3 is TGTGCCAGCACCACGTGGGACAGGCTGGTAACAGATACGCAGTATTTT. It is translated as CASTTWDRLVTDTQYF.

The CDR3, as DNA: TGTGCCAGTAGTTTGGGACAGGAGTGGTTCTTC. Residues: CASSLGQEWFF. The chain joins TRBV19 to TRBJ2-1, with TRBD1 matching 8 bases. The junction had 6 bases not matched to a gene; V was cut back by 5 bases and J by 15 bases. The CDR3 runs to 11 residues. In germline, CDR1 is LNHDA, CDR2 SQIVND (reference sequence).

Regarding this clonotype: A much more abundant neighbour one base away suggests this may be a read error. The genes are TRBV5-1 and TRBJ2-3; 12 bases match TRBD2. The CDR3 covers 16 residues. V gave up 7 bases and J gave up 7 bases; unmatched junction bases: 13. Germline values: CDR1 SGHRS, CDR2 YFSETQ. Written as DNA, the CDR3 is TGCGCCAGCCGCCGGACTAGCGGGGTCTTCCGGAATACGCAGTATTTT. It encodes CASRRTSGVFRNTQYF.

This chain links TRBV5-1 with TRBJ2-3, with D uncertain. The CDR3 has 15 amino acids. Between the trimmed V and J ends, which lost 1 base and 0 bases, there was a span of 9 bases. Germline CDR1 SGHRS, CDR2 YFSETQ. The CDR3 spells CASSLMSASTDTQYF. CDR3 sequence (DNA): TGCGCCAGCAGCTTGATGTCAGCAAGCACAGATACGCAGTATTTT.

V and J are TRBV20-1 and TRBJ2-2; 11 nucleotides match TRBD2. V shed 3 bases and J 2 bases; nucleotides not matched to a gene: 2. The CDR3 extends over 15 amino acids. Germline lookup yields CDR1 DFQATT and CDR2 SNEGSKA (reference sequence). The CDR3 sequence: CSASLAGGNTGELFF. CDR3 DNA: TGCAGTGCTAGCCTAGCGGGGGGCAACACCGGGGAGCTGTTTTTT.

In the case of this clonotype: No conserved phenylalanine or tryptophan ends this CDR3, so it is likely a read error. The rearrangement links TRBV27 to TRBJ2-3; the D is unclear. CDR3 length equals 14 residues. V shed 5 bases and J shed 7 bases, with 16 bases lying between them. Germline V gene data show CDR1 as MNHEY and CDR2 as SMNVEV (reference sequence). CDR3 loop: CASSPGPVHYTQYL. The CDR3 DNA reads as TGTGCCAGCAGTCCCGGCCCTGTTCACTATACGCAGTATTTA.

This clonotype was recorded many times. This rearrangement joins TRBV2 to TRBJ2-3, with TRBD2 matching over 8 bases. Germline values: CDR1 SNHLY, CDR2 FYNNEI. The CDR3 runs 12 residues. Germline trimming cut 6 bases from V and 10 bases from J; bases unmatched to any gene: 6. The CDR3 bases are TGTGCCAGCAGAGGACTAGCCTTGTCGCAGTATTTT. Translation gives CASRGLALSQYF.

As regards this clonotype: The junction departs from the called germline gene at one end, perhaps through a read error. The V gene is TRBV6-2 or TRBV6-3, the J gene TRBJ2-3; D call uncertain. CDR3 length: 13 amino acids. Germline assignment: CDR1 MNHEY and CDR2 SVGEGT. The CDR3 DNA reads TGTGCCAGCAGTTCAACTTTCACAGATACGCGGTATTTT. Translated: CASSSTFTDTRYF.

This clonotype was seen a few times. The chain combines TRBV13 with TRBJ2-5; 9 bases map to TRBD2. The germline V gene has CDR1 PRHDT and CDR2 FYEKMQ (reference sequence). The CDR3 extends over 16 amino acids. The V gene end was trimmed by 4 bases and the J gene end by 1 base; junction bases not matched to a gene: 7. CDR3 nucleotide sequence: TGTGCCAGCAGCTCGATAGCGGGGGCCTTCCAAGAGACCCAGTACTTC. It translates to CASSSIAGAFQETQYF.

This clonotype appeared a few times. The V and J genes are TRBV7-6 and TRBJ2-2, with 7 nucleotides matching TRBD1. The CDR3 consists of 16 residues. The germline V gene encodes CDR1 SGHVS and CDR2 FNYEAQ. The trim removed 2 bases at V and 2 bases at J, leaving 5 bases unmatched. In DNA, the CDR3 is TGTGCCAGCAGCTTAAGGGACAGTATCAACACCGGGGAGCTGTTTTTT. Protein sequence: CASSLRDSINTGELFF.

Of note for this clonotype: Given a much more abundant clone one base away, this may be a read error. The V gene is TRBV6-5, the J gene TRBJ1-1, with D hard to call. This CDR3 is 14 amino acids long. CDR1 and CDR2 (germline): MNHEY, SVGAGI. CDR3 sequence (DNA): TGTGCCAGCAGTTACAGTCACCTGAACACTGACGCTTTCTTT. Translating it yields CASSYSHLNTDAFF.

The sample holds a few counts of this clonotype. The rearrangement links TRBV5-6 to TRBJ2-1; TRBD1 or TRBD2 may be the D gene (5 bases each). V lost 4 bases and J lost 4, with 18 bases in between. Germline assignment: CDR1 SGHDT and CDR2 YYEEEE. The CDR3 is 16 residues long. The CDR3: CASSITPGTEYNEQFF. CDR3 in DNA: TGTGCCAGCAGCATCACCCCCGGGACCGAATACAATGAGCAGTTCTTC.

The chain employs TRBV19 and TRBJ1-1; no clear D gene. The length of the CDR3 is 15 residues. V shed 6 bases and J shed 5 bases, with 19 bases lying between them. Germline CDR1 reads LNHDA; CDR2 reads SQIVND (reference sequence). The CDR3 loop reads CASSPDGTSGTEAFF. The CDR3 DNA reads TGTGCCAGTAGCCCGGACGGTACTTCGGGAACTGAAGCTTTCTTT.